This TCR beta chain was identified during a study of T cells in Graves' hyperthyroidism and ophthalmopathy (dated by TCRdb to the late 2010s). Regarding the complete study: Peripheral blood was sampled at the time of initial diagnosis, prior to any treatment. To identify distinguishing TCR V-J signatures, a discovery cohort of 90 to 100 patients was used, comprising fewer than 45 with Graves' ophthalmopathy and 57 with stable Graves' hyperthyroidism. Whether ophthalmopathy could be predicted prospectively was tested in an independent validation cohort made up of 18 to 20 hyperthyroidism patients plus 17 patients who later progressed to ophthalmopathy. The 100 discovery patients were divided at random into training and test sets in a 7:3 ratio. The study also compared thyroid tissue and blood T-cell repertoires from five or six Graves' hyperthyroidism patients. After sampling, hyperthyroidism patients received methimazole starting at 30 mg daily, and ophthalmopathy patients received high-dose intravenous methylprednisolone. The paper describes TCR Vbeta CDR3 sequencing of more than 120 peripheral blood samples, made up of 43 ophthalmopathy patients, roughly 80 hyperthyroidism patients and roughly 17 progressor patients.

Stable Graves' hyperthyroidism was defined as no progression to ophthalmopathy during 18 months of follow-up. The hyperthyroidism patients were between 18 and 65 years old and newly diagnosed, with a disease duration of less than 2 months. The study excluded patients with uncontrolled infections, other autoimmune diseases, pregnancy or lactation. Clinical symptoms, serum thyroxine and TRAb, thyroid ultrasound, and orbital computed tomography formed the basis for the diagnoses. PBMCs were isolated from about 9.2 ml of fresh peripheral blood by Ficoll-Paque density gradient centrifugation. Trizol reagent was used to extract total RNA, and RNA quality was then checked on an Agilent 2100 Bioanalyzer. Turning to this clonotype: Its antigen target is currently unknown. No base-level quality is on record; no much larger clone is a single base apart.

General findings and caveats noted by the study authors: Blood samples also contained most of the expanded thyroid clonotypes (frequency above 0.001), which suggests that blood repertoires may reflect thyroid immune responses. No statistical method was used to set the sample size in advance, and investigators knew the group allocation. In validation, the model predicted progression to ophthalmopathy with roughly 66% sensitivity and roughly 75% specificity, a median of about six months before onset. In cross-validation, a model built on a 13 V-J signature told ophthalmopathy apart from stable hyperthyroidism with 85% to 90% sensitivity and roughly 82% specificity, and in testing the same model reached 80%/75%.

Amplification of TCR beta CDR3 regions was carried out from RNA transcripts. A first-round RT-PCR of the TCR CDR3 used the HTBI primer set with the Qiagen OneStep RT-PCR kit. A second multiplex PCR round built the libraries, followed by size selection and purification. The libraries were sequenced on an Illumina HiSeq2000 using paired-end 100 bp reads. The original methods were these. SOAPnuke was used to process the raw data, with reads discarded if the reads contained adapters or uncalled bases, had a mean Phred below 15, or lacked an exact constant-primer or identifier match. High-quality paired reads were merged using COPE v1.2.5, and each unique nucleotide sequence was defined as a clonotype. MiTCR v1.1 was used to align the clonotypes against IMGT TRBV, TRBD and TRBJ reference segments. Only V-J combinations with frequency above 0.0001, covering 99% to 99.2% of repertoires, were analysed. The TCS score was defined as F50 (clonal expansion) divided by E x V (chaos), with BLOSUM62-based TCRdist calculated between CDR3 peptides within each V-J. Welch's t-statistics and random forest reduced some 510 V-J features to 13, which were used in a naive Bayes classifier (R e1071). TCRdb cleaned the public reads at Q25 with fastp, built clones with MiXCR and kept in-frame beta chains. Under each unique CDR3 protein, matching rows form one entry showing the most common genes and DNA. These V and J calls are TCRdb output, not the study's own analysis. For this sample there are hundreds of thousands of distinct CDR3 sequences; 15% to 20% appear just once. Around 4% of the sample is taken by the ten largest.

Relative to germline, V is missing 4 bases and J is missing 10 bases, with 20 bases of the junction outside any gene match. Based on the germline V gene, the CDR1 and CDR2 sequences are SGHAT and FQNNGV. The CDR3 numbers 18 residues from cysteine through phenylalanine. The CDR3 DNA has 54 bases and is translated from base 1. The origin of this receptor is a woman between 25 and 40 years old with Graves' hyperthyroidism. The rearranged segments are TRBV11-2 and TRBJ2-1; 9 nucleotides in the junction match TRBD1. The sequenced material came from blood. Here the CDR3 is given as CASSSYTAGTGKATEQFF. At the DNA level, the sequence is TGTGCCAGCAGCTCTTACACAGCCGGGACAGGGAAAGCTACGGAGCAGTTCTTC.